This TCR beta chain was recorded in a study of Ad26.COV2.S vaccination and SARS-CoV-2 variants. Study-level findings and limits: Substantial breadth in spike-specific CD8+ and CD4+ T cell responses was reportedly seen after vaccination.

The assay was immunoSEQ multiplex PCR, and TCRdb's table has in-frame clones only and misses some. The sample includes about 350,000 clones, more than 85% of them seen just once. Germline-derived CDR1 and CDR2 are LGHNA and YSLEER. Deletions cut 1 base from V and 7 bases from J, with 13 bases between. The CDR3 runs 14 residues. Described treatment: around 19 received Ad26.COV2.S at low or high dose, single or two shots; a few received placebo; per-sample allocation not given. Each sample was drawn 63 days after the first injection (of vaccine or placebo). About this clone: Its antigen is undetermined.

The TCR comes from a person between 18 and 59 years old who received the Ad26.COV2.S COVID-19 vaccine or a placebo. Source: peripheral blood, taken in a trial of Ad26.COV2.S vaccine versus placebo. This chain connects TRBV4-3 to TRBJ1-1; D is ambiguous. Here the CDR3 DNA reads TGCGCCAGCAGCCAAGGGAGGATGACATTTGAAGCTTTCTTT. This translates into CASSQGRMTFEAFF.